The T cell receptor (beta chain) described here comes from a study of OX40 agonist ivuxolimab in advanced cancers. Method: immunoSEQ multiplex PCR; TCRdb's copy keeps in-frame clones and lacks some. In the table there are about 50,000 clones, about nine tenths of which are singletons. CDR3 length: 14 residues. V was cut by 0 bases and J by 5 bases, with 9 bases left in between. Germline CDR1 and CDR2: SGHDT and YYEEEE. This chain joins TRBV5-6 and TRBJ2-1; D uncertain. Sequences were derived from CD4+ or CD8+ T cells sorted from blood, sampled in a trial of the OX40 agonist ivuxolimab. This receptor was taken from an adult with an advanced solid tumor such as melanoma, head and neck, liver or kidney cancer. The CDR3 region has the DNA TGTGCCAGCAGCTTGGCCGGTCTGCACAATGAGCAGTTCTTC. It encodes CASSLAGLHNEQFF. Looking up the rest from reference TRBV5-6 and TRBJ2-1 gives the full variable domain: DAGVTQSPTHLIKTRGQQVTLRCSPKSGHDTVSWYQQALGQGPQFIFQYYEEEERQRGNFPDRFSGHQFPNYSSELNVNALLLGDSALYLCASSLAGLHNEQFFGPGTRLTVL.